This is a list of T cell receptor beta chains from one sample in a study of identical twins' blood T cells. MiXCR, applied by TCRdb to the 5' RACE reads, yields one record per CDR3 protein. Of roughly 340,000 distinct CDR3 sequences listed, roughly 27% are singletons. The sample comprised PBMCs. All receptors come from a woman aged 18-49 years in good health. Both conserved end residues are part of each CDR3. A D gene is named only where the DNA matches it firmly. A clone size is listed for some rows: how often the clone was seen (once, few, many), or a class if it is expanded.

d_call: NA; clone_size: NA; j_call: TRBJ1-5; v_call: TRBV7-9; cdr3_nt: TGTGCCAGCAGCTTAGGGGGGGCAACGGACAATCAGCCCCAGCATTTT; cdr3_aa: CASSLGGATDNQPQHF
d_call: NA; clone_size: few; j_call: TRBJ2-3; v_call: TRBV20-1; cdr3_nt: TGCAGTGCTAGAGTTCCCGATACGCAGTATTTT; cdr3_aa: CSARVPDTQYF
d_call: NA; clone_size: few; j_call: TRBJ2-7; v_call: TRBV28; cdr3_nt: TGTGCCAGCAGCCCCGGACGCACAGGATCCTACGAGCAGTACTTC; cdr3_aa: CASSPGRTGSYEQYF
d_call: NA; clone_size: few; j_call: TRBJ1-2; v_call: TRBV20-1; cdr3_nt: TGCAGTGCTAATCGGGGGGAGGCTAACTATGGCTACACCTTC; cdr3_aa: CSANRGEANYGYTF
d_call: TRBD2; clone_size: NA; j_call: TRBJ2-7; v_call: TRBV20-1; cdr3_nt: TGCAGTGCTAGAGGGACTAGTTCTCACGAGCAGTACTTC; cdr3_aa: CSARGTSSHEQYF
d_call: NA; clone_size: NA; j_call: TRBJ2-2; v_call: TRBV10-3; cdr3_nt: TGTGCCATCAGTGGCTACACCAACACCGGGGAGCTGTTTTTT; cdr3_aa: CAISGYTNTGELFF
d_call: TRBD1; clone_size: many; j_call: TRBJ2-1; v_call: TRBV20-1; cdr3_nt: TGCAGTGCTTCACCGGGACAGGGGTACAATGAGCAGTTCTTC; cdr3_aa: CSASPGQGYNEQFF
d_call: TRBD1; clone_size: few; j_call: TRBJ1-6; v_call: TRBV9; cdr3_nt: TGTGCCAGCAGCGCCGGTACCGGACAGGGAGGTTCACCCCTCCACTTT; cdr3_aa: CASSAGTGQGGSPLHF
d_call: TRBD1; clone_size: NA; j_call: TRBJ2-1; v_call: TRBV19; cdr3_nt: TGTGCCAGTAGTATAGGAGGGGGCCTCTTCAATGAGCAGTTCTTC; cdr3_aa: CASSIGGGLFNEQFF
d_call: NA; clone_size: NA; j_call: TRBJ2-2; v_call: TRBV5-1; cdr3_nt: TGCGCCAGCCGGCGCTGGACAGCAACCACCGGGGAGCTGTTTTTT; cdr3_aa: CASRRWTATTGELFF
d_call: NA; clone_size: NA; j_call: TRBJ2-2; v_call: TRBV29-1; cdr3_nt: TGCAGCGTTGAAATTGTGAAGGACACCGGGGAGCTGTTTTTT; cdr3_aa: CSVEIVKDTGELFF
d_call: NA; clone_size: NA; j_call: TRBJ2-3; v_call: TRBV19; cdr3_nt: TGTGCCAGTAGTATAGCTGCAGATACGCAGTATTTT; cdr3_aa: CASSIAADTQYF
d_call: NA; clone_size: NA; j_call: TRBJ2-4; v_call: TRBV3-1; cdr3_nt: TGTGCCAGCAGCCAAGACACCGCCCAAAACATTCAGTACTTC; cdr3_aa: CASSQDTAQNIQYF
d_call: NA; clone_size: many; j_call: TRBJ2-1; v_call: TRBV3-1; cdr3_nt: TGTGCCAGCAGCCAACGAAACAATGAGCAGTTCTTC; cdr3_aa: CASSQRNNEQFF
d_call: NA; clone_size: many; j_call: TRBJ1-2; v_call: TRBV18; cdr3_nt: TGTGCCAGCTCACCACCGGGACCGAACTATGGCTACACCTTC; cdr3_aa: CASSPPGPNYGYTF
d_call: NA; clone_size: many; j_call: TRBJ1-1; v_call: TRBV29-1; cdr3_nt: TGCAGCGCCTCACAGGAGGCGGTGGACACTGAAGCTTTCTTT; cdr3_aa: CSASQEAVDTEAFF
d_call: NA; clone_size: few; j_call: TRBJ1-2; v_call: TRBV29-1; cdr3_nt: TGCAGCACCTGGGAGGGCAACTATGGCTACACCTTC; cdr3_aa: CSTWEGNYGYTF
d_call: NA; clone_size: NA; j_call: TRBJ2-2; v_call: TRBV5-1; cdr3_nt: TGCGCCAGCAGCTTGAATAGGGCGAACACCGGGGAGCTGTTTTTT; cdr3_aa: CASSLNRANTGELFF
d_call: TRBD1; clone_size: many; j_call: TRBJ1-2; v_call: TRBV7-9; cdr3_nt: TGTGCCAGCAGCGCCACAGGGGTTTCGAACTATGGCTACACCTTC; cdr3_aa: CASSATGVSNYGYTF
d_call: NA; clone_size: few; j_call: TRBJ2-7; v_call: TRBV25-1; cdr3_nt: TGTGCCAGCAGTGTGGAAGCAGCCTTACCCTACGAGCAGTACTTC; cdr3_aa: CASSVEAALPYEQYF
d_call: NA; clone_size: NA; j_call: TRBJ2-2; v_call: TRBV20-1; cdr3_nt: TGCAGTGCTAGAGATCTCCTTCACACCGGGGAGCTGTTTTTT; cdr3_aa: CSARDLLHTGELFF
d_call: NA; clone_size: NA; j_call: TRBJ2-1; v_call: TRBV29-1; cdr3_nt: TGCAGCGTTGCCCGCCATGAGCAGTTCTTC; cdr3_aa: CSVARHEQFF
d_call: TRBD2; clone_size: few; j_call: TRBJ2-7; v_call: TRBV20-1; cdr3_nt: TGCAGTGCTCAAGATAGCGGGAGGGGGACCTACGAGCAGTACTTC; cdr3_aa: CSAQDSGRGTYEQYF
d_call: NA; clone_size: NA; j_call: TRBJ1-2; v_call: TRBV29-1; cdr3_nt: TGCAGCGTTAAAGCGGGGTCTTGGGACTATGGCTACACCTTC; cdr3_aa: CSVKAGSWDYGYTF
d_call: NA; clone_size: NA; j_call: TRBJ1-2; v_call: TRBV11-1; cdr3_nt: TGTGCCAGCAGCCAACCAATCCGGACAGAACCGATACCTAATGGCCACACCTTC; cdr3_aa: CASSQPIRTEPIPNGHTF
d_call: TRBD1; clone_size: NA; j_call: TRBJ1-5; v_call: TRBV12-3/TRBV12-4; cdr3_nt: TGTGCCAGCAGTTTTACCGGGGCAGGGGGGCCTCGGAGTCAGCCCCAGCATTTT; cdr3_aa: CASSFTGAGGPRSQPQHF
d_call: NA; clone_size: NA; j_call: TRBJ1-2; v_call: TRBV5-1; cdr3_nt: TGCGCCAGCAGCTTGGCAGTTGGGGCCCGGCGGGGCTACACCTTC; cdr3_aa: CASSLAVGARRGYTF
d_call: NA; clone_size: NA; j_call: TRBJ1-1; v_call: TRBV4-2; cdr3_nt: TGTGCCAGCAGCCATCACCCCAGCGGGGTTTGGACTGAAGCTTTCTTT; cdr3_aa: CASSHHPSGVWTEAFF
d_call: NA; clone_size: once; j_call: TRBJ2-1; v_call: TRBV27; cdr3_nt: TGTGCCAGCAGCCCCGTGGGCTTGAGATTCTATGAGCAGTTCTTC; cdr3_aa: CASSPVGLRFYEQFF
d_call: NA; clone_size: few; j_call: TRBJ1-2; v_call: TRBV18; cdr3_nt: TGTGCCAGCTCAGCACAACTCCCCCGGGACGCCTCAGCTAACTATGGCTACACCTTC; cdr3_aa: CASSAQLPRDASANYGYTF
d_call: NA; clone_size: NA; j_call: TRBJ1-2; v_call: TRBV11-3; cdr3_nt: TGTGTCAGCAGCCCAGGCCTCGCAGCCTATGGCTACACCTTC; cdr3_aa: CVSSPGLAAYGYTF
d_call: TRBD1; clone_size: NA; j_call: TRBJ2-7; v_call: TRBV5-1; cdr3_nt: TGCGCCAGCAGCTTGGAGGACAGGGGTGGCGAGCAGTACTTC; cdr3_aa: CASSLEDRGGEQYF
d_call: NA; clone_size: NA; j_call: TRBJ1-4; v_call: TRBV18; cdr3_nt: TGTGCCAGCTCACCATTCGAGACACCAGGTGAAAAACTGTTTTTT; cdr3_aa: CASSPFETPGEKLFF
d_call: NA; clone_size: NA; j_call: TRBJ1-2; v_call: TRBV29-1; cdr3_nt: TGCAGCGTTTACCCTGGTGGCTACACCTTC; cdr3_aa: CSVYPGGYTF
d_call: TRBD1; clone_size: NA; j_call: TRBJ1-5; v_call: TRBV12-3/TRBV12-4; cdr3_nt: TGTGCCAGCAGTTTCGAGGGGGCTAATCAGCCCCAGCATTTT; cdr3_aa: CASSFEGANQPQHF
d_call: TRBD1; clone_size: NA; j_call: TRBJ1-1; v_call: TRBV6-5; cdr3_nt: TGTGCCAGCAGTCGCCTGACAGGGATTAACACTGAAGCTTTCTTT; cdr3_aa: CASSRLTGINTEAFF
d_call: NA; clone_size: NA; j_call: TRBJ2-7; v_call: TRBV15; cdr3_nt: TGTGCCACCAGCAGAGAATCTTCCTACGAGCAGTACTTC; cdr3_aa: CATSRESSYEQYF
d_call: TRBD1; clone_size: NA; j_call: TRBJ2-7; v_call: TRBV6-2/TRBV6-3; cdr3_nt: TGTGCAAGCAGTTTCCTACGACAGGGGAGTGAGCAGTACTTC; cdr3_aa: CASSFLRQGSEQYF
d_call: NA; clone_size: few; j_call: TRBJ1-4; v_call: TRBV2; cdr3_nt: TGTGCCAGCCGAGGGCCCGATTTTGATGAAAAACTGTTTTTT; cdr3_aa: CASRGPDFDEKLFF
d_call: TRBD1; clone_size: NA; j_call: TRBJ1-5; v_call: TRBV18; cdr3_nt: TGTGCCAGCTCATCGATCCCGACAGGGAATCAGCCCCAGCATTTT; cdr3_aa: CASSSIPTGNQPQHF
d_call: NA; clone_size: many; j_call: TRBJ2-3; v_call: TRBV30; cdr3_nt: TGTGCCTGGGACATCGGGAGTACGACAGATACGCAGTATTTT; cdr3_aa: CAWDIGSTTDTQYF
d_call: TRBD1; clone_size: few; j_call: TRBJ1-1; v_call: TRBV12-3/TRBV12-4; cdr3_nt: TGTGCCAGCAGTCCTCGGGGACAGGGGAAAACTGAAGCCTTCTTT; cdr3_aa: CASSPRGQGKTEAFF
d_call: NA; clone_size: NA; j_call: TRBJ1-2; v_call: TRBV2; cdr3_nt: TGTGCCAGCACCCACTACCAGAGTTATGGCTACACCTTC; cdr3_aa: CASTHYQSYGYTF
d_call: NA; clone_size: NA; j_call: TRBJ1-6; v_call: TRBV20-1; cdr3_nt: TGCAGTGCTAGAGATCGCGGAGATCATTCACCCCTCCACTTT; cdr3_aa: CSARDRGDHSPLHF
d_call: NA; clone_size: few; j_call: TRBJ1-5; v_call: TRBV7-9; cdr3_nt: TGTGCCAGCAGCGCGCAGATGCGAGGGGCGAATCAGCCCCAGCATTTT; cdr3_aa: CASSAQMRGANQPQHF
d_call: NA; clone_size: few; j_call: TRBJ1-2; v_call: TRBV14; cdr3_nt: TGTGCCAGCAGCCACGGGATAACCTATGGCTACACCTTC; cdr3_aa: CASSHGITYGYTF
d_call: NA; clone_size: NA; j_call: TRBJ1-5; v_call: TRBV29-1; cdr3_nt: TGCAGCGTCAGCGGACAGTTCGGGCAGCCCCAGCATTTT; cdr3_aa: CSVSGQFGQPQHF
d_call: TRBD1; clone_size: once; j_call: TRBJ1-2; v_call: TRBV29-1; cdr3_nt: TGCAACACGGACAGGGGGCGACCAAACTATGGCTACACCTTC; cdr3_aa: CNTDRGRPNYGYTF
d_call: TRBD1; clone_size: NA; j_call: TRBJ1-2; v_call: TRBV5-1; cdr3_nt: TGCGCCAGCAGCTTGGTCCAGGGGGACCCATATGGCTACACCTTC; cdr3_aa: CASSLVQGDPYGYTF
d_call: TRBD1; clone_size: NA; j_call: TRBJ1-1; v_call: TRBV18; cdr3_nt: TGTGCCAGCTCACCACTGGGACAGGGAGGAACTGAAGCTTTCTTT; cdr3_aa: CASSPLGQGGTEAFF
d_call: NA; clone_size: NA; j_call: TRBJ1-2; v_call: TRBV5-1; cdr3_nt: TGCGCCAGCAGCTTGGCCACGGGTAACTATTGCTACACCTTC; cdr3_aa: CASSLATGNYCYTF
d_call: NA; clone_size: few; j_call: TRBJ1-1; v_call: TRBV2; cdr3_nt: TGTGCCAGCAGTGATCTCCCGAGGGCTTTCTTT; cdr3_aa: CASSDLPRAFF
d_call: NA; clone_size: NA; j_call: TRBJ2-7; v_call: TRBV6-2/TRBV6-3; cdr3_nt: TGTGCCAGCAGAACCAAGCCTTGGGAGCAGTACTTC; cdr3_aa: CASRTKPWEQYF
d_call: NA; clone_size: NA; j_call: TRBJ1-1; v_call: TRBV5-1; cdr3_nt: TGCGCCAGCAGCTTGGGAGGGCAAATGTACACTGAAGCTTTCTTT; cdr3_aa: CASSLGGQMYTEAFF